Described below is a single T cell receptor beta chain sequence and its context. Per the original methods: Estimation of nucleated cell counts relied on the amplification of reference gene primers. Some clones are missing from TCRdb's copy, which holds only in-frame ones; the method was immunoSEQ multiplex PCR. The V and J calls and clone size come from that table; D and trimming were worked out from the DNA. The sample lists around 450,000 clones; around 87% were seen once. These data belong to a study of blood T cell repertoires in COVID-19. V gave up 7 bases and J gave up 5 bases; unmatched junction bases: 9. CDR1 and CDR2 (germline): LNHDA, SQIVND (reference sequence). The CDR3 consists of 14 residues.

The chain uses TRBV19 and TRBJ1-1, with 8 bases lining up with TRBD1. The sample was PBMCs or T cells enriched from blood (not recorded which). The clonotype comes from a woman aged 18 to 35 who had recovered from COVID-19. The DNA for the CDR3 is TGTGCCAGTAACCACCAGGGGGCAGAGACTGAAGCTTTCTTT. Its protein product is CASNHQGAETEAFF.